The TCR beta chain under discussion was sequenced for a study of post-analysis software for immune sequencing data. About the research overall: Clinical courses comprised relapsing-remitting, secondary progressive and progressive-relapsing multiple sclerosis.

Sequencing libraries made from TCR beta cDNA carried unique molecular identifiers. TCRdb re-called the PCR reads through MiXCR, storing one row per CDR3 protein. The data hold hundreds of thousands of distinct CDR3 sequences, with over 45% observed a single time. The CDR3 is made up of 12 amino acids. Germline assignment: CDR1 DFQATT and CDR2 SNEGSKA (reference sequence). The V gene lost 0 bases and the J gene lost 6 bases, with 8 bases spanning the gap. With respect to this clonotype: Antigen: not known.

Study outcomes and limitations: Multiple sclerosis patients showed significantly lower normalized Chao1 diversity than controls did. By F measure, samples from a shared preparation batch strongly co-clustered. Among several TRBV segments more frequent in patients than controls were TRBV5-6, TRBV5-1 and TRBV20-1.

Sequencing was performed on blood. The TCR comes from a girl aged 2-10 years with multiple sclerosis. The V call is TRBV20-1, the J call TRBJ1-1; D ambiguous. CDR3 in amino acids: CSARDFQPEAFF. Here the CDR3 DNA reads TGCAGTGCTAGAGATTTCCAGCCTGAAGCTTTCTTT.